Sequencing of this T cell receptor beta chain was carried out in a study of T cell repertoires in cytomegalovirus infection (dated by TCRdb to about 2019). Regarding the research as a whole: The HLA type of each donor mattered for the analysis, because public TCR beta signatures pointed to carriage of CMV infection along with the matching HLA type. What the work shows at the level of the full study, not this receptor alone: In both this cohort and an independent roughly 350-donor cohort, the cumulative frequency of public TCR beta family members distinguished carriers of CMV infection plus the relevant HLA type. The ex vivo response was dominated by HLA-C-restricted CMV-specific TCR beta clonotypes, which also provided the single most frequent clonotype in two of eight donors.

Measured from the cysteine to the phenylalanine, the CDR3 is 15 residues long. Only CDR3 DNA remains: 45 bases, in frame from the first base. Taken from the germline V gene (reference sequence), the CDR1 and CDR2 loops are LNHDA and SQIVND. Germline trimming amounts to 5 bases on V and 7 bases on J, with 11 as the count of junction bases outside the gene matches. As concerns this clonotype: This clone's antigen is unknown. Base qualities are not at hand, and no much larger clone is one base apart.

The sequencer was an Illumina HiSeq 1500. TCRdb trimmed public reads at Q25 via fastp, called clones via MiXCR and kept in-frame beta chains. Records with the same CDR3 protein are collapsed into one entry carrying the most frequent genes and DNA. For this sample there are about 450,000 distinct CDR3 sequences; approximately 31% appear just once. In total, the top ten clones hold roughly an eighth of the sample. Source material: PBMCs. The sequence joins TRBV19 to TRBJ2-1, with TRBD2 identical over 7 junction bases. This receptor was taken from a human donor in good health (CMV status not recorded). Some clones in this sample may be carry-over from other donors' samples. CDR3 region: CASSPGLGSSNEQFF. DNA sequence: TGTGCCAGTAGTCCCGGACTAGGTTCTAGTAATGAGCAGTTCTTC.